A selection of T cell receptor beta chains follows, all from one sample in a study of post-analysis software for immune sequencing data. MiXCR was run by TCRdb on the PCR reads, yielding one entry per CDR3 protein. This table holds under 900,000 distinct CDR3 sequences, approximately 57% found once. The sample taken for sequencing was blood. The receptors shown here come from a girl between 5 and 17 years old with multiple sclerosis. Each CDR3 is given without its conserved first and last residue.

>TRBV3-1|12
ASSQEGRRYGYT
>TRBV2|14
ASSRLKAGGTDTQY
>TRBV11-2|11
ASSFPSGVSYT
>TRBV29-1|11
SATPRDPTEAF
>TRBV24-1|10
ATSDWSDTQY
>TRBV5-1|13
ASSPIYSKSYEQY
>TRBV3-1|14
ASSYPGLAGSETQY
>TRBV7-2|13
ASSLGLGVSYEQY
>TRBV12-3/TRBV12-4|14
ASSLWGRGPGTEAF
>TRBV3-1|13
ASSQDDSHGDIQY
>TRBV12-3/TRBV12-4|12
ASSAPGRNYEQY
>TRBV29-1|9
SATRCNEQF
>TRBV20-1|14
SARPPGPATSLEQY
>TRBV2|11
ASSGEGFAEQY
>TRBV3-1|17
ASSRRLAGGQFIQETQY
>TRBV7-9|12
ASSRDSKLYEQY
>TRBV20-1|13
SARDGTSGTYEQY
>TRBV27|13
ASSLTSGRRGEQF
>TRBV15|11
ATSSHRGARAF
>TRBV29-1|10
SVEGLNYEQY
>TRBV7-2|13
ASSLVSRDRSPLH
>TRBV20-1|11
SVGDIQNTEAF
>TRBV6-2/TRBV6-3|11
ASSWSETYGYT